The rows below give T cell receptor beta chains drawn from one sample of a study of a mutant IDH1 vaccine in newly diagnosed glioma. Antigens for these TCRs are unknown. Data came from immunoSEQ multiplex PCR; TCRdb stores just in-frame clones and leaves some out. The table shows tens of thousands of clones, with around 86% occurring only once. The specimen comprised PBMCs, sampled from a glioma patient whose treatment included an IDH1 peptide vaccine. The receptors were sampled from a woman between 50 and 59 years old with glioma. The CDR3 runs from the conserved cysteine through the conserved F or W. D genes are given only for firm matches. Size is stated for part of the rows, as once, few or many counts, or as a class when the clone is expanded.

size: .
V: TRBV13
J: TRBJ1-1
D: TRBD1
CDR3: CASSLGSGSDRGRAEAFF
DNA: TGTGCCAGCAGCTTAGGGTCAGGGTCGGACAGGGGAAGGGCTGAAGCTTTCTTT

size: .
V: TRBV27
J: TRBJ2-3
D: .
CDR3: CASGRAVTQYF
DNA: TGTGCCAGCGGGCGTGCTGTTACGCAGTATTTT

size: .
V: TRBV7-9
J: TRBJ2-4
D: TRBD2
CDR3: CASSLAQAGEIQYF
DNA: TGTGCCAGCAGCTTAGCGCAGGCGGGGGAGATTCAGTACTTC

size: .
V: TRBV5-1
J: TRBJ2-7
D: TRBD2
CDR3: CASRPGGAGGYEQYF
DNA: TGCGCCAGCAGGCCCGGAGGTGCGGGGGGTTACGAGCAGTACTTC

size: .
V: TRBV5-8
J: TRBJ2-3
D: .
CDR3: CASSLVGRQYF
DNA: TGTGCCAGCAGCTTGGTAGGGAGGCAGTATTTT

size: once
V: TRBV2
J: TRBJ1-2
D: .
CDR3: CASSVEGVYGYTF
DNA: TGTGCCAGCAGTGTGGAGGGGGTCTATGGCTACACCTTC

size: .
V: TRBV9
J: TRBJ2-1
D: .
CDR3: CASSVGPGNEQFF
DNA: TGTGCCAGCAGCGTAGGGCCCGGGAATGAGCAGTTCTTC

size: .
V: TRBV10-3
J: TRBJ2-3
D: TRBD2
CDR3: CAISEERGAGDTQYF
DNA: TGTGCCATCAGTGAGGAGCGGGGGGCAGGAGATACGCAGTATTTT

size: .
V: TRBV6-5
J: TRBJ1-6
D: TRBD1
CDR3: CASSYTGGESPLHF
DNA: TGTGCCAGCAGTTATACAGGGGGCGAGTCACCCCTCCACTTT

size: .
V: TRBV6-5
J: TRBJ1-2
D: .
CDR3: CASSSSLTANYGYTF
DNA: TGTGCCAGCAGTTCGTCCCTGACAGCTAACTATGGCTACACCTTC

size: .
V: TRBV5-1
J: TRBJ2-5
D: TRBD2
CDR3: CASSSSGGDQETQYF
DNA: TGCGCCAGCAGCAGTAGCGGGGGGGATCAAGAGACCCAGTACTTC

size: .
V: TRBV19
J: TRBJ2-3
D: .
CDR3: CATRSSGRADTQYF
DNA: TGTGCCACCCGTTCCTCCGGTCGGGCAGATACGCAGTATTTT

size: .
V: TRBV5-1
J: TRBJ1-1
D: .
CDR3: CASSYSGTEAFF
DNA: TGCGCCAGCAGCTACTCGGGAACTGAAGCTTTCTTT

size: .
V: TRBV2
J: TRBJ2-6
D: .
CDR3: CASNRYRSSSGANVLTF
DNA: TGTGCCAGCAATAGGTACAGAAGCTCCTCTGGGGCCAACGTCCTGACTTTC

size: .
V: TRBV7-2
J: TRBJ2-1
D: TRBD2
CDR3: CASSLRSLAGGPANEQFF
DNA: TGTGCCAGCAGCTTAAGATCGCTAGCGGGGGGCCCCGCAAATGAGCAGTTCTTC

size: .
V: TRBV7-2
J: TRBJ2-5
D: .
CDR3: CASSLQRQETQYF
DNA: TGTGCCAGCAGCTTACAACGCCAAGAGACCCAGTACTTC

size: .
V: TRBV4-1
J: TRBJ2-5
D: TRBD1
CDR3: CASSQQGVEETQYF
DNA: TGCGCCAGCAGCCAACAGGGGGTTGAAGAGACCCAGTACTTC

size: .
V: TRBV9
J: TRBJ2-5
D: TRBD2
CDR3: CASSAGLAGGPEETQYF
DNA: TGTGCCAGCAGCGCGGGACTAGCGGGGGGCCCGGAAGAGACCCAGTACTTC

size: .
V: TRBV7-9
J: TRBJ1-1
D: TRBD1
CDR3: CASSLKGDRVGTEAFF
DNA: TGTGCCAGCAGCTTAAAGGGGGACAGGGTAGGCACTGAAGCTTTCTTT

size: .
V: TRBV10-3
J: TRBJ2-1
D: .
CDR3: CAIDGASYNEQFF
DNA: TGTGCCATCGACGGGGCCTCCTACAATGAGCAGTTCTTC

size: once
V: TRBV27
J: TRBJ2-5
D: TRBD1
CDR3: CASMTGAEETQYF
DNA: TGTGCCAGCATGACAGGGGCCGAAGAGACCCAGTACTTC

size: once
V: TRBV27
J: TRBJ2-1
D: TRBD1
CDR3: CASSWGQGFGNEQFF
DNA: TGTGCCAGCAGTTGGGGACAGGGATTTGGGAATGAGCAGTTCTTC

size: .
V: TRBV5-1
J: TRBJ2-1
D: TRBD1
CDR3: CASSPSAAGTGRSEQFF
DNA: TGCGCCAGCAGCCCGTCGGCGGCCGGGACAGGACGGAGTGAGCAGTTCTTC

size: .
V: TRBV30
J: TRBJ1-1
D: .
CDR3: CASDRNMNTEAFF
DNA: TGTGCCTCCGACAGGAACATGAACACTGAAGCTTTCTTT

size: once
V: TRBV6-1
J: TRBJ2-3
D: .
CDR3: CASRPRTDTQYF
DNA: TGTGCCAGCAGGCCCCGTACAGATACGCAGTATTTT

size: .
V: TRBV29-1
J: TRBJ1-2
D: TRBD1
CDR3: CSVPGTANYGYTF
DNA: TGCAGCGTCCCCGGGACAGCTAACTATGGCTACACCTTC

size: once
V: TRBV5-6
J: TRBJ1-4
D: .
CDR3: CASSLSGSREKLFF
DNA: TGTGCCAGCAGCTTGTCCGGTAGTCGGGAAAAACTGTTTTTT

size: .
V: TRBV19
J: TRBJ2-7
D: TRBD1
CDR3: CASSIGQVAYEQYF
DNA: TGTGCCAGTAGTATCGGACAGGTTGCCTACGAGCAGTACTTC

size: .
V: TRBV2
J: TRBJ1-2
D: .
CDR3: CASRSANYGYTF
DNA: TGTGCCAGCAGGTCTGCTAACTATGGCTACACCTTC

size: .
V: TRBV2
J: TRBJ1-2
D: TRBD1
CDR3: CASSEGTGDNYGYTF
DNA: TGTGCCAGCAGTGAGGGGACAGGGGATAACTATGGCTACACCTTC

size: .
V: TRBV9
J: TRBJ2-1
D: .
CDR3: CASSVEAASYNEQFF
DNA: TGTGCCAGCAGCGTGGAAGCGGCTTCCTACAATGAGCAGTTCTTC

size: medium-sized
V: TRBV21-1
J: TRBJ1-3
D: .
CDR3: CASSKGVGPDGNTIYF
DNA: TGTGCCAGCAGCAAAGGGGTAGGGCCGGATGGAAACACCATATATTTT

size: once
V: TRBV5-6
J: TRBJ1-2
D: TRBD1
CDR3: CASSALTGDYGYTF
DNA: TGTGCCAGCAGCGCCTTGACAGGGGACTACGGCTACACCTTC

size: .
V: TRBV2
J: TRBJ2-2
D: .
CDR3: CASMSQGLNTGELFF
DNA: TGTGCCAGCATGAGCCAGGGATTGAACACCGGGGAGCTGTTTTTT

size: .
V: TRBV6-1
J: TRBJ1-5
D: TRBD1
CDR3: CASSEPGQGNQPQHF
DNA: TGTGCCAGCAGTGAGCCGGGACAGGGCAATCAGCCCCAGCATTTT

size: .
V: TRBV5-8
J: TRBJ1-5
D: .
CDR3: CASLGLTHSNQPQHF
DNA: TGTGCCAGCCTGGGGCTGACCCATAGCAATCAGCCCCAGCATTTT

size: .
V: TRBV19
J: TRBJ1-2
D: .
CDR3: CAHRGGGYTF
DNA: TGTGCCCATAGAGGAGGGGGCTACACCTTC

size: .
V: TRBV15
J: TRBJ1-3
D: .
CDR3: CATSSSFGNTIYF
DNA: TGTGCCACCAGTTCTTCGTTTGGAAACACCATATATTTT

size: .
V: TRBV7-3
J: TRBJ1-2
D: TRBD1
CDR3: CASGQGAGYGYTF
DNA: TGTGCCAGCGGACAGGGGGCCGGGTATGGCTACACCTTC

size: .
V: TRBV29-1
J: TRBJ1-2
D: .
CDR3: CSVVNFYGYTF
DNA: TGCAGCGTTGTGAACTTCTATGGCTACACCTTC

size: .
V: TRBV4-1
J: TRBJ2-1
D: .
CDR3: CASSSRVSGEGVF
DNA: TGCGCCAGCAGTTCCAGAGTGTCAGGGGAAGGGGTCTTC

size: once
V: TRBV10-2
J: TRBJ2-3
D: TRBD1
CDR3: CASSSGQLSTDTQYF
DNA: TGCGCCAGCAGTTCGGGACAGCTTAGCACAGATACGCAGTATTTT

size: .
V: TRBV2
J: TRBJ2-5
D: .
CDR3: CASRTETQYF
DNA: TGTGCCAGCAGGACAGAGACCCAGTACTTC